This is a list of T cell receptor beta chains from one sample in a study of a mutant IDH1 vaccine in newly diagnosed glioma. The antigens for these receptors are not known. TCRdb's copy holds only in-frame clones and misses some; the assay was immunoSEQ multiplex PCR. The sample records some 33,000 clones, under 85% being singletons. The material was PBMCs, obtained from a glioma patient whose treatment included an IDH1 peptide vaccine. The source is a woman in her thirties with glioma. Some clones in this sample may be carry-over from other donors' samples. Each CDR3 is given with its conserved first and last residue. The D gene is left open where the match is weak. Where a row states a size, it is once, few, many or the class of an expanded clone; other rows omit it.

abundance	v_gene	len	d_gene	j_gene	CDR3nt	CDR3aa
once	TRBV15	16	TRBD2	TRBJ2-1	TGTGCCACCAGCAGAGATCGCACTAGCGGGAGGAATGAGCAGTTCTTC	CATSRDRTSGRNEQFF
.	TRBV19	15	TRBD2	TRBJ2-3	TGTGCCAGTAGTATATGGCTAGCGGGCACAGATACGCAGTATTTT	CASSIWLAGTDTQYF
.	TRBV30	14	TRBD2	TRBJ2-7	TGTGCCTGGAGTCCGCCTAGCGGATACTACGAGCAGTACTTC	CAWSPPSGYYEQYF
.	TRBV7-2	13	TRBD1	TRBJ2-7	TGTGCCAGCAGCCCCAGACAGGGCTACGAGCAGTACTTC	CASSPRQGYEQYF
.	TRBV7-9	14	.	TRBJ1-1	TGTGCCAGCAGCTTAGAGCCCAGGAACACTGAAGCTTTCTTT	CASSLEPRNTEAFF
.	TRBV13	12	.	TRBJ2-2	TGTGCCAGCAGCCTAGCGACCGGGGAGCTGTTTTTT	CASSLATGELFF
.	TRBV11-2	17	TRBD2	TRBJ2-1	TGTGCCAGCAGCTTAGAACTACCGGGACTAGCGGGAGATGAGCAGTTCTTC	CASSLELPGLAGDEQFF
.	TRBV27	15	TRBD2	TRBJ2-2	TGTGCCAGCAGCCGTAGCGGGAGGAACACCGGGGAGCTGTTTTTT	CASSRSGRNTGELFF
.	TRBV2	14	.	TRBJ2-7	TGTGCCAGCAGTGAGGTTAGCAGGGCCTACGAGCAGTACTTC	CASSEVSRAYEQYF
.	TRBV28	11	.	TRBJ1-2	TGTGCCAGCAGGGCAGGCTATGGCTACACCTTC	CASRAGYGYTF
.	TRBV5-5	15	.	TRBJ2-2	TGTGCCAGCAGCTTGGAGGACAGAGGGACCGGGGAGCTGTTTTTT	CASSLEDRGTGELFF
.	TRBV10-2	15	.	TRBJ1-1	TGCGCCAGCAGTGAGTCGTTGCCCCCCGGGGCTGAAGCTTTCTTT	CASSESLPPGAEAFF
.	TRBV19	12	.	TRBJ1-1	TGTGCCAGTAGTATAGACTTCCGGGGCGCTTTCTTT	CASSIDFRGAFF
few	TRBV19	13	.	TRBJ1-5	TGTGCCAGTAGTTACAGTAACAATCAGCCCCAGCATTTT	CASSYSNNQPQHF
.	TRBV27	16	.	TRBJ1-1	TGTGCCAGCAGCCATTACCTCAGGGGTGGGTACACTGAAGCTTTCTTT	CASSHYLRGGYTEAFF
.	TRBV25-1	14	TRBD1	TRBJ2-1	TGTGCCAGCGAGGACAGGGGCCGGTACAATGAGCAGTTCTTC	CASEDRGRYNEQFF
.	TRBV27	14	TRBD2	TRBJ2-2	TGTGCCAGCAGTTTGGGACTAGCGGGACGGGAGCTGTTTTTT	CASSLGLAGRELFF
medium-sized	TRBV5-4	14	.	TRBJ2-2	TGTGCCAGCAGCTATGAGGGCCCAGCCGGGGAGCTGTTTTTT	CASSYEGPAGELFF
few	TRBV7-9	15	.	TRBJ2-2	TGTGCCAGCAGCGTAGACACCGCGAACACCGGGGAGCTGTTTTTT	CASSVDTANTGELFF
.	TRBV6-4	14	.	TRBJ1-1	TGTGCCAGCAGTGACTCAAGCTGGGGGACTGAAGCTTTCTTT	CASSDSSWGTEAFF
.	TRBV6-1	15	.	TRBJ1-4	TGTGCCAGCAGTGATGGTGGCAGGCCAGGGGAAAAACTGTTTTTT	CASSDGGRPGEKLFF
.	TRBV5-6	14	.	TRBJ1-2	TGTGCCAGCAGCCCGGGGGGGACTCCTTACGGCTACACCTTC	CASSPGGTPYGYTF
.	TRBV18	16	TRBD1	TRBJ1-3	TGTGCCAGCTCACCGTTGACAGGGGGAGATGGAAACACCATATATTTT	CASSPLTGGDGNTIYF
.	TRBV30	10	.	TRBJ2-1	TGTGCCTGGAGTGGGACAGTGCTGTTCTTC	CAWSGTVLFF
.	TRBV28	14	.	TRBJ1-2	TGTGCCAGCAGTTTTGGGGGCATTTATAGTGGCTACACCTTC	CASSFGGIYSGYTF
.	TRBV30	15	.	TRBJ2-1	TGTGCCTGGAGTGTTTGGGGGACCCCCTACAATGAGCAGTTCTTC	CAWSVWGTPYNEQFF
.	TRBV6-5	13	TRBD1	TRBJ2-7	TGTGCCAGCACGGGACAGGGGGGCTACGAGCAGTACTTC	CASTGQGGYEQYF
.	TRBV18	15	.	TRBJ2-7	TGTGCCAGCTCACCGTCTGGCGGGGTCTCCTACGAGCAGTACTTC	CASSPSGGVSYEQYF
.	TRBV19	15	TRBD2	TRBJ2-5	TGTGCCAGTAGTACCACTAGCGGGAGTCTAGAGACCCAGTACTTC	CASSTTSGSLETQYF
.	TRBV5-4	11	.	TRBJ2-7	TGTGCCAGCAGCCTTAAGGACGAGCAGTACTTC	CASSLKDEQYF
.	TRBV7-2	14	.	TRBJ2-3	TGTGCCAGGCCGGGGCAGGGTCCCACAGATACGCAGTATTTT	CARPGQGPTDTQYF
.	TRBV5-8	14	.	TRBJ2-2	TGTGCCAGCAGCCTTACTCCCCACACCGGGGAGCTGTTTTTT	CASSLTPHTGELFF
.	TRBV6-6	15	TRBD1	TRBJ1-1	TGTGCCAGCAGTTACTCTAACAGGGGGAACACTGAAGCTTTCTTT	CASSYSNRGNTEAFF
.	TRBV5-1	15	TRBD1	TRBJ2-4	TGCGCCAGCAGCTTGAAAGGGACAGATAAAAACATTCAGTACTTC	CASSLKGTDKNIQYF
.	TRBV4-1	15	.	TRBJ1-1	TGCGCCAGCAGCCAAGAGGATTCCCGAGGGACTGAAGCTTTCTTT	CASSQEDSRGTEAFF
.	TRBV5-1	13	TRBD2	TRBJ2-1	TGCGCCAGCAGCGGGACTAGCGGCAATGAGCAGTTCTTC	CASSGTSGNEQFF